This T cell receptor (beta chain) comes out of a study of T cells in localized non-small cell lung cancer. Some clones are missing from TCRdb's copy, which holds only in-frame ones; the method was immunoSEQ multiplex PCR. The top ten hold less than 25% of the sample, which has about 59,000 clones, 70% to 90% seen once. For this clone: What it binds is unknown.

Study results and caveats: Peak T cell clonality was found in uninvolved adjacent lung, exceeding tumor. Heterogeneity remains possible because sequencing was limited to only one tumor region.

This CDR3 is 15 amino acids long. Germline CDR1 and CDR2: MNHNY and SVGAGI (reference sequence). V was trimmed by 0 bases and J by 7 bases, leaving 14 bases between them. The chain has TRBV6-6 and TRBJ2-3; TRBD2 might be the D (6 bases). The material was peripheral blood, obtained before any cancer treatment. This clonotype was sampled from a man between 40 and 70 years old with stage I squamous cell lung carcinoma. Written as DNA, the CDR3 is TGTGCCAGCAGTTACTCGCGGGGAACCACGAATACGCAGTATTTT. Translated: CASSYSRGTTNTQYF.